The 20 T cell receptor beta chains below were found in one sample sequenced in a study of cytotoxic CD8 clonotypes in ibrutinib-treated CLL. Method: immunoSEQ multiplex PCR; TCRdb's copy keeps in-frame clones and lacks some. The data show 95,000 to 100,000 clones, about 78% seen once. The starting material was PBMCs, obtained after 12 months of ibrutinib treatment. These receptors originate from a human donor with chronic lymphocytic leukemia.

The V call is TRBV6-6, the J call TRBJ2-7; tentatively, D is TRBD1 (6 bases). V dropped 6 bases and J dropped 4 bases, with 16 bases sitting between them. The V gene's germline CDR1 is MNHNY and CDR2 SVGAGI (reference sequence). The CDR3 runs to 14 residues. The CDR3 here is CASRLSQGTYEQYF. As DNA, the CDR3 is TGTGCCAGCAGGCTGAGCCAGGGGACGTACGAGCAGTACTTC.

This clone showed up just a few times. The rearrangement uses TRBV11-3 and TRBJ1-1; D is unclear. The CDR3 is made up of 14 amino acids. CDR1 and CDR2 from the germline V gene are SGHNT and YENEEA. Trimming took off 5 bases at V and 6 bases at J, with 16 bases between the two ends. This CDR3 is CASSDLGGKSEAFF. The DNA of the CDR3 is TGTGCCAGCAGCGACCTTGGCGGGAAATCTGAAGCTTTCTTT.

The V gene is TRBV5-1, the J gene TRBJ2-1, with D possibly TRBD1 on 6 matching bases. CDR3 length: 14 amino acids. Germline V CDR1 and CDR2: SGHRS, YFSETQ. Trimming shortened V by 0 bases and J by 4 bases, and 8 bases separated the two germline ends. The CDR3 sequence: CASSLDRVYNEQFF. DNA of the CDR3: TGCGCCAGCAGCTTGGACAGGGTTTACAATGAGCAGTTCTTC.

V is TRBV5-1 and J is TRBJ2-7, with 9 nucleotides matching TRBD1. The germline V gene encodes CDR1 SGHRS and CDR2 YFSETQ. This CDR3 has 16 residues. V lost 3 bases to trimming and J lost 0 bases; unmatched junction nucleotides: 7. The CDR3 nucleotides read TGCGCCAGCAGCTCTTTGGGACAGGGATCCTCCTACGAGCAGTACTTC. As protein: CASSSLGQGSSYEQYF.

This chain uses TRBV9 with TRBJ1-3; D not resolved. Germline values: CDR1 SGDLS, CDR2 YYNGEE. The CDR3 is 16 residues long. The germline V and J ends were trimmed by 0 bases and 0 bases, with 10 bases remaining between them. The CDR3 protein is CASSVEAGRSGNTIYF. CDR3 sequence (DNA): TGTGCCAGCAGCGTAGAGGCCGGACGCTCTGGAAACACCATATATTTT.

The CDR3 is CASSLQGNSGNTIYF. The DNA of the CDR3 is TGTGCCAGCAGCCTACAGGGGAACTCGGGAAACACCATATATTTT. V usage is TRBV7-9 and J usage is TRBJ1-3; TRBD1 matches 7 bases. CDR1 and CDR2 (germline): SEHNR, FQNEAQ (reference sequence). CDR3 length: 15 residues. J gave up 4 bases and V 5 bases, and 8 bases lay outside the gene matches.

This chain joins TRBV29-1 and TRBJ2-7; 9 bases match TRBD2. Trimming at V came to 7 bases and at J to 6 bases, leaving 10 bases not matched to a gene. The CDR3 contains 13 residues. Per germline, CDR1 SQVTM and CDR2 ANQGSEA. In nucleotides, the CDR3 is TGCAGCGCCCCCAGGAGCGGGGGGTCCGAGCAGTACTTC. Protein sequence: CSAPRSGGSEQYF.

The chain links TRBV9 to TRBJ1-6, with TRBD1 as a possible D gene (6 bases). CDR1 and CDR2 from the germline V gene are SGDLS and YYNGEE. Trimming shortened V by 0 bases and J by 14 bases, and 12 bases separated the two germline ends. The CDR3 contains 13 residues. CDR3 DNA sequence: TGTGCCAGCAGCGTAGCCGAGGGGGGGACCCTCCACTTT. Translating it yields CASSVAEGGTLHF.

This clone has just a few counts. V is TRBV4-1 and J is TRBJ1-5; D not certain. CDR3 length: 15 residues. Per germline, CDR1 MGHRA and CDR2 YSYEKL. V lost 8 bases, J lost 1 base, and 15 bases lay in between. The CDR3 protein is CASRSTVGSNQPQHF. The CDR3 DNA reads TGCGCCAGCCGATCGACGGTAGGCAGCAATCAGCCCCAGCATTTT.

The rearrangement joins TRBV5-1 to TRBJ1-2; a weak D match, TRBD1 (5 bases). The germline gives CDR1 SGHRS, CDR2 YFSETQ. V shed 0 bases and J shed 8 bases, with 11 bases lying between them. The CDR3 sequence is 13 residues long. The CDR3 bases are TGCGCCAGCAGCTTGGTTTCGGGGGAAGGCTACACCTTC. Its protein is CASSLVSGEGYTF.

J is TRBJ2-5 and V is TRBV6-1; 10 bases are a match to TRBD2. The V gene's germline CDR1 is MNHNS and CDR2 SASEGT. The ends lost 4 bases at V and 1 base at J; junction bases unmatched: 3. This CDR3 region has 15 residues. The CDR3 loop is CASSVIAGGQETQYF. CDR3 bases: TGTGCCAGCAGTGTAATAGCGGGGGGCCAAGAGACCCAGTACTTC.

The J gene is TRBJ2-5, the V gene TRBV19; 11 nucleotides align to TRBD2. V lost 6 bases to trimming and J lost 5 bases; unmatched junction nucleotides: 11. This CDR3 has 16 amino acids. Germline V CDR1 and CDR2: LNHDA, SQIVND (reference sequence). The chain's CDR3 is CASSLSRLAGMETQYF. In nucleotides, the CDR3 is TGTGCCAGTAGCCTTTCGAGACTAGCGGGGATGGAGACCCAGTACTTC.

The chain employs TRBV15 and TRBJ2-1; no clear D. The germline CDR1 and CDR2 sequences are LNHNV and YYDKDF (reference sequence). The CDR3 contains 14 residues. Trimming shortened V by 5 bases and J by 4 bases, and 12 bases separated the two germline ends. This CDR3 is CATSPGHRYNEQFF. As DNA, the CDR3 is TGTGCCACCAGCCCAGGCCACCGGTACAATGAGCAGTTCTTC.

A few counts support this clone. This chain links TRBV28 with TRBJ1-2; 8 bases align to TRBD1. V shed 5 bases, J shed 4 bases, and the junction held 9 bases outside the gene matches. Germline V lookup: CDR1 MDHEN, CDR2 SYDVKM. The CDR3 loop spans 15 amino acids. The CDR3 is CASSPSSDRGYGYTF. DNA for the CDR3: TGTGCCAGCAGTCCGTCCTCTGACAGGGGCTATGGCTACACCTTC.

V is TRBV12-5 and J is TRBJ1-3; D is unresolved. The V end was cut by 5 bases, the J end by 6 bases, with 8 bases between. CDR3 size: 12 residues. CDR1 and CDR2 from the germline V gene are LGHNT and FRNRAP. The CDR3 spells CASGPHLNTIYF. DNA of the CDR3: TGTGCTAGTGGTCCCCACTTAAACACCATATATTTT.

V is TRBV5-4 and J is TRBJ2-7; no reliable D call. Trimming took off 6 bases at V and 0 bases at J, with 13 bases between the two ends. Per the germline V gene, CDR1 is SGHNT and CDR2 is YYREEE (reference sequence). The CDR3 contains 14 residues. The CDR3 loop is CASNLGGSSYEQYF. The CDR3 nucleotides read TGTGCCAGCAACTTAGGTGGTAGCTCCTACGAGCAGTACTTC.

The chain has TRBV6-5 and TRBJ2-1, with D unclear. The V gene's germline CDR1 is MNHEY and CDR2 SVGAGI. Trimming stripped 6 bases from V and 0 bases from J, with 12 bases between. CDR3 length equals 15 residues. DNA of the CDR3: TGTGCCAGCAGCCTTAAGGGTAGCTCCTACAATGAGCAGTTCTTC. Translated: CASSLKGSSYNEQFF.

This clone showed up just a few times. The CDR3: CASSLVHNPQYEQYF. For the CDR3, the DNA is TGTGCCAGCAGCTTAGTGCACAACCCCCAATACGAGCAGTACTTC. The J gene is TRBJ2-7, the V gene TRBV7-3; unclear D gene. Germline-derived CDR1 and CDR2 are SGHTA and FQGTGA. CDR3 length equals 15 residues. Trimming removed 2 bases at V and 4 bases at J, with 15 bases between. Full variable domain (remainder filled in from reference TRBV7-3 and TRBJ2-7): GAGVSQTPSNKVTEKGKYVELRCDPISGHTALYWYRQSLGQGPEFLIYFQGTGAADDSGLPNDRFFAVRPEGSVSTLKIQRTERGDSAVYLCASSLVHNPQYEQYFGPGTRLTVT.

The chain is built from TRBV10-3 and TRBJ1-2, with D possibly TRBD1 on 6 matching bases. The CDR3 loop spans 15 amino acids. V was pared by 6 bases and J by 5 bases, with 19 bases between. In germline, CDR1 is ENHRY, CDR2 SYGVKD. CDR3: CAIRSGPDRLYGYTF. The CDR3 DNA is TGTGCCATCAGGAGCGGACCCGACAGGCTGTATGGCTACACCTTC.

CDR3 nucleotides: TGTGCCAGCAGCATCCCTAGCGGACTCTCCTACGAGCAGTACTTC. As protein: CASSIPSGLSYEQYF. V is TRBV5-6 and J is TRBJ2-7; 7 nucleotides agree with TRBD2. The V and J ends lost 4 bases and 0 bases, in that order; junction bases with no gene match: 7. CDR3 length: 15 residues. CDR1 and CDR2 (germline): SGHDT, YYEEEE.